This T cell receptor (beta chain) was documented in a study of response to subunit inactivated influenza vaccine. This clonotype came up a few times. TCRdb ran MiXCR on the RT-PCR reads and lists one entry per CDR3 protein. Here the sample spans roughly 550,000 distinct CDR3 sequences, approximately 22% being singletons. The V segment lost 3 bases and the J segment 10 bases; nucleotides outside the gene matches: 10. The length of the CDR3 is 14 residues. The germline CDR1 and CDR2 sequences are DFQATT and SNEGSKA (reference sequence). In addition, the sample was reused for a study of T cells expressing NK-cell markers. Per that paper: 5'RACE template switching with UMIs produced the TCR beta cDNA. Beta-chain profiling covered CD3+CD56+NKG2C+, CD3+CD56+NKG2C- and CD3+CD56-NKG2C+ sorted subsets.

The sequence derives from a man in his fifties or sixties who received an inactivated influenza vaccine. Source: CD4+ T cells sorted from PBMCs, taken 12 days after vaccination. This chain uses TRBV20-1 with TRBJ2-3, with TRBD2 identical over 10 bases. The CDR3 loop is CSARARLAGVAQYF. For the CDR3, the DNA is TGCAGTGCTAGGGCCCGGCTAGCGGGAGTGGCGCAGTATTTT.